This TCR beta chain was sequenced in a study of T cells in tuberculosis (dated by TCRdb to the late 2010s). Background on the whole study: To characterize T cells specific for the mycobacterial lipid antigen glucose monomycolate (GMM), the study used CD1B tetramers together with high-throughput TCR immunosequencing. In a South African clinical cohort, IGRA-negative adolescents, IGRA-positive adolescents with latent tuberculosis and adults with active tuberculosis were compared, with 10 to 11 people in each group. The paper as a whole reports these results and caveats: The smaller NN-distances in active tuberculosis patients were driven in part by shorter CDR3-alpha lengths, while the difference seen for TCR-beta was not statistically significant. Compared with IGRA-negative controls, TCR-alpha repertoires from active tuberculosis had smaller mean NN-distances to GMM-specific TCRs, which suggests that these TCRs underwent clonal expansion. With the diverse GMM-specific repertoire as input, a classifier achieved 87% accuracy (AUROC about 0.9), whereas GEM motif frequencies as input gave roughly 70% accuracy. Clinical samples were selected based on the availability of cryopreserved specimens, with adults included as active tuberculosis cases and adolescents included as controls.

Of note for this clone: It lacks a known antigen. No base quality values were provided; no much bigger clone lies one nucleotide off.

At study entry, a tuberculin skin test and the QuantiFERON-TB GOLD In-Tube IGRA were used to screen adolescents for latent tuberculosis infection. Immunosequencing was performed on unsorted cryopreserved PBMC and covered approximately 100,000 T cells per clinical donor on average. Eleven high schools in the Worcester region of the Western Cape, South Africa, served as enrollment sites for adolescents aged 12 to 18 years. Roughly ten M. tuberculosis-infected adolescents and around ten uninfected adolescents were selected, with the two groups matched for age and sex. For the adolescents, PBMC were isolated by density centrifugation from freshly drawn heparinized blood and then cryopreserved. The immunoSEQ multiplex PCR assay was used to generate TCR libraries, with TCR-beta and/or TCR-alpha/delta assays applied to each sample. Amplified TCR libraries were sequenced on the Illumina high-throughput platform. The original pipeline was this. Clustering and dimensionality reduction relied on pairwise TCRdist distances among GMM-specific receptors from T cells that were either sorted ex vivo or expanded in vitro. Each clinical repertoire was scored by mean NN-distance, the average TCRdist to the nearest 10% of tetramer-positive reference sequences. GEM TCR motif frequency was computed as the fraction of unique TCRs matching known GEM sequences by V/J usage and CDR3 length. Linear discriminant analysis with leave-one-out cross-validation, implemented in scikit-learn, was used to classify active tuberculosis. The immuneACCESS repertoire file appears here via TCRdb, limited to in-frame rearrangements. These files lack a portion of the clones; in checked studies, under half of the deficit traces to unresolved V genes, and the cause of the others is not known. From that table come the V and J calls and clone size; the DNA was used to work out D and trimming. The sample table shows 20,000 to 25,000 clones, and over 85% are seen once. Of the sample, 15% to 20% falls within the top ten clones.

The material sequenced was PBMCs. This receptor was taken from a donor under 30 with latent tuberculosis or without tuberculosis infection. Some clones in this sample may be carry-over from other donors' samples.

The encoded CDR3 is CASSPKNIQYF. The bases are TGTGCCAGCAGTCCAAAAAACATTCAGTACTTC. The chain joins TRBV11-2 to TRBJ2-4; the D gene is not confidently resolved. Taken from the germline V gene, the CDR1 and CDR2 loops are SGHAT and FQNNGV. The junction shows trimming of 6 bases on V and 4 bases on J, plus 4 bases between the germline ends. From cysteine to phenylalanine, the CDR3 is 11 amino acids long. Kept here is only the CDR3 DNA, which spans 33 bases and is read in frame from base 1.